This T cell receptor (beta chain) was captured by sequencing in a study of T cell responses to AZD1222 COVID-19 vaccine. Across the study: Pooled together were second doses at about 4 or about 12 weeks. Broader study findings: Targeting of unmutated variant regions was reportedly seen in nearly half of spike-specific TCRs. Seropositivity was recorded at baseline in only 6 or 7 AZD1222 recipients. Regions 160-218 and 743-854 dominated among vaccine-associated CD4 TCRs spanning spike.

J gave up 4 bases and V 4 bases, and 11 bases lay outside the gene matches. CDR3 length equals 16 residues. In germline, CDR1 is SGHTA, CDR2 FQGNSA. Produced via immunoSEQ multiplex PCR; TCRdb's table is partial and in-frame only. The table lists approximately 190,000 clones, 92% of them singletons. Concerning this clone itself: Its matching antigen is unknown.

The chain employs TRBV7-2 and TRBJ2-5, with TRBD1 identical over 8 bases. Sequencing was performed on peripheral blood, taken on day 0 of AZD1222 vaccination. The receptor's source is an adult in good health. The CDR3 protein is CASSSQQGAVRETQYF. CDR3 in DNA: TGTGCCAGCAGCTCCCAGCAGGGGGCGGTTAGAGAGACCCAGTACTTC.